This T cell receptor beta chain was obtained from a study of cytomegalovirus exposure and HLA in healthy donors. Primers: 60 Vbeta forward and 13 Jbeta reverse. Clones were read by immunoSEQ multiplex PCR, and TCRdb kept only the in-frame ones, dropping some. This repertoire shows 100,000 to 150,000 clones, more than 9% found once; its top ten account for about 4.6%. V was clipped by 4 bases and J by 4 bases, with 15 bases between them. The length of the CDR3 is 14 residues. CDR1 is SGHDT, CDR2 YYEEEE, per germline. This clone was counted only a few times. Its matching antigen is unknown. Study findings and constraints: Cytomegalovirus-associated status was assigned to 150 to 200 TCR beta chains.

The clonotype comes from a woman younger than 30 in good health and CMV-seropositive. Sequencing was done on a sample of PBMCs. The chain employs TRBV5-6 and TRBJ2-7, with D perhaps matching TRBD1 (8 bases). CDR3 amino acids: CASSVTGEGYEQYF. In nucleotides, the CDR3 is TGTGCCAGCAGCGTGACAGGGGAGGGGTACGAGCAGTACTTC.